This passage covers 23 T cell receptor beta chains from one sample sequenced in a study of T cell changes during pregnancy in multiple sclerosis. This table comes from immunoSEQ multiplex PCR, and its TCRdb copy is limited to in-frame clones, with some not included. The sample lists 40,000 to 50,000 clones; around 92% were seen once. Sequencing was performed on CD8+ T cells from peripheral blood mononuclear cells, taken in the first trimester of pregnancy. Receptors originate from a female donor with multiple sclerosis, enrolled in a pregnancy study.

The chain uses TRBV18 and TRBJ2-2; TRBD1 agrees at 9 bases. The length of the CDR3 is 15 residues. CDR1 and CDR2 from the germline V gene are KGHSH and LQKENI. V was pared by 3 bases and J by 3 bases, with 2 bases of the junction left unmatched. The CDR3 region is CASSPRDRDTGELFF. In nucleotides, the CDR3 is TGTGCCAGCTCACCCCGGGACAGGGACACCGGGGAGCTGTTTTTT.

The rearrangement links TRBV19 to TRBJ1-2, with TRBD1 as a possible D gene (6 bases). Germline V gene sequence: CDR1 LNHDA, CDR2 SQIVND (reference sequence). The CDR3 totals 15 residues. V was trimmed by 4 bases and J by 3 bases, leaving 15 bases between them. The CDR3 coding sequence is TGTGCCAGTAGTAGCATACAGGGATCGGACTATGGCTACACCTTC. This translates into CASSSIQGSDYGYTF.

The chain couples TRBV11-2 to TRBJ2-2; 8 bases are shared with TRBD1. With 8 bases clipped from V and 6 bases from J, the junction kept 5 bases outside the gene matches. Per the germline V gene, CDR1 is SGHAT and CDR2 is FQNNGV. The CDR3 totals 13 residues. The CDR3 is CASVGTGPGELFF. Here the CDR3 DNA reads TGTGCCAGCGTAGGGACAGGCCCCGGGGAGCTGTTTTTT.

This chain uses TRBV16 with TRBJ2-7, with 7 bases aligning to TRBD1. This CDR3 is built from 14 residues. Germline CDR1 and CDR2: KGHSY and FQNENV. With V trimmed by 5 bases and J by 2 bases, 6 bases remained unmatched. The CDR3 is CASSGQASPYEQYF. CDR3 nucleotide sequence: TGTGCCAGCAGCGGACAGGCTTCTCCCTACGAGCAGTACTTC.

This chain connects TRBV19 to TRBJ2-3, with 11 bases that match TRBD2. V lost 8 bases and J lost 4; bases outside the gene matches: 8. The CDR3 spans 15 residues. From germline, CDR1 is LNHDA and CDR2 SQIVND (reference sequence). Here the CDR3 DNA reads TGTGCCAGTGGCGGCAAACTAGCGGGAGCAGATACGCAGTATTTT. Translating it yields CASGGKLAGADTQYF.

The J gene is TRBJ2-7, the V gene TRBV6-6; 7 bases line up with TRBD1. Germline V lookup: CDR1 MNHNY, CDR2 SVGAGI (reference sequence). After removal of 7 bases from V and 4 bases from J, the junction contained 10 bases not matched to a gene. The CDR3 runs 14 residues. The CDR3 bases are TGTGCCAGCACTCCGACAGGGAGTCGGTACGAGCAGTACTTC. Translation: CASTPTGSRYEQYF.

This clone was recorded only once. The CDR3 bases are TGTGCCAGCAGCCTGATGGTAGGGGGCCGGGACACTGAAGCTTTCTTT. It yields the protein CASSLMVGGRDTEAFF. The chain couples TRBV7-9 to TRBJ1-1, with 7 bases that match TRBD1. Losses at the gene ends were 5 bases for V and 3 bases for J; bases not matched to a gene: 12. The germline V gene encodes CDR1 SEHNR and CDR2 FQNEAQ (reference sequence). There are 16 residues in the CDR3. Using reference TRBV7-9 and TRBJ1-1 for the parts outside the CDR3, the full variable domain is DTGVSQNPRHKITKRGQNVTFRCDPISEHNRLYWYRQTLGQGPEFLTYFQNEAQLEKSRLLSDRFSAERPKGSFSTLEIQRTEQGDSAMYLCASSLMVGGRDTEAFFGQGTRLTVV.

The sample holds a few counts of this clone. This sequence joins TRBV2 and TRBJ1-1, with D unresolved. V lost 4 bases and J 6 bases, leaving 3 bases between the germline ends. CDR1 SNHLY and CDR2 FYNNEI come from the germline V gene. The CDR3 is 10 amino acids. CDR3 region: CASSGAEAFF. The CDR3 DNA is TGTGCCAGCAGTGGAGCTGAAGCTTTCTTT.

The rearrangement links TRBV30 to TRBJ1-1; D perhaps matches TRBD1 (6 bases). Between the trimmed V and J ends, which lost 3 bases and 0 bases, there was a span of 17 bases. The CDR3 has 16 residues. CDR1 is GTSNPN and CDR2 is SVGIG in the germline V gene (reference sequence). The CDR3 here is CAWRQGTPYMNTEAFF. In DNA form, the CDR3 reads TGTGCCTGGAGACAGGGAACTCCCTATATGAACACTGAAGCTTTCTTT.

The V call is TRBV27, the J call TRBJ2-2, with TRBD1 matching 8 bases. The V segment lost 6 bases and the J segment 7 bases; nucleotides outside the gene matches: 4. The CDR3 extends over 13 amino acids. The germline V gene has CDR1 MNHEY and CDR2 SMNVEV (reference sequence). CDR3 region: CASRTGVIGELFF. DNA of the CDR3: TGTGCCAGCAGGACAGGGGTTATCGGGGAGCTGTTTTTT.

In DNA form, the CDR3 reads TGTGCCAGCAGCTTACACGGTTACACTGAAGCTTTCTTT. Translated: CASSLHGYTEAFF. J is TRBJ1-1 and V is TRBV7-8; D ambiguous. The V end lost 2 bases, the J end lost 3 bases, and 7 bases lay between the germline ends. Germline V lookup: CDR1 SGHVS, CDR2 FQNEAQ. This CDR3 has 13 amino acids.

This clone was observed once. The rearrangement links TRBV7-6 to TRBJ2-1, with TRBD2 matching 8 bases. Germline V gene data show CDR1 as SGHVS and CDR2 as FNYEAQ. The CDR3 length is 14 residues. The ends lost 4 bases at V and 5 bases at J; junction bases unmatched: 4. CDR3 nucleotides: TGTGCCAGCAGCTCTTTAGCGGGACACAATGAGCAGTTCTTC. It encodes CASSSLAGHNEQFF.

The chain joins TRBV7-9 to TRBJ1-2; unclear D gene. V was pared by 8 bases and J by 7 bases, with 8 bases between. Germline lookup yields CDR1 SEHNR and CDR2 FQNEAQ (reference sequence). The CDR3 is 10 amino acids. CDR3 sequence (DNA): TGTGCCAGCGAATCACTTGGCTACACCTTC. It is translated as CASESLGYTF.

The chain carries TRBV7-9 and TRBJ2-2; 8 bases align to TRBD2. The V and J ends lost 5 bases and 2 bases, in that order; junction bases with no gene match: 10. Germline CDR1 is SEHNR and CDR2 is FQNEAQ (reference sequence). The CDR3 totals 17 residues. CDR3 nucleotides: TGTGCCAGCAGCCCAAGGACGGGGGGGCCAAACACCGGGGAGCTGTTTTTT. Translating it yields CASSPRTGGPNTGELFF.

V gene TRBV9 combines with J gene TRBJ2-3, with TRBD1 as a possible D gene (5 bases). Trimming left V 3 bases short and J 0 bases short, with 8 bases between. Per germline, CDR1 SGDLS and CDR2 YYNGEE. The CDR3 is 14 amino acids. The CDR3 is CASSARQSTDTQYF. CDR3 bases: TGTGCCAGCAGCGCAAGACAGAGCACAGATACGCAGTATTTT.

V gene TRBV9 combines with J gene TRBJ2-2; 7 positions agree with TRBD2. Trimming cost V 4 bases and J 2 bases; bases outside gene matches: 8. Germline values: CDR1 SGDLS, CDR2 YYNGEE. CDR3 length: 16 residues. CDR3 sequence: CASSPQPGGNTGELFF. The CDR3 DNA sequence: TGTGCCAGCAGCCCCCAGCCGGGAGGTAACACCGGGGAGCTGTTTTTT.

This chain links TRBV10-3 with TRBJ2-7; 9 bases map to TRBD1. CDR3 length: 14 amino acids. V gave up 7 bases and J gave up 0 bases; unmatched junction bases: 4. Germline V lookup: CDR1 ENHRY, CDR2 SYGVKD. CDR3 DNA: TGTGCCATCAAGGGGACAGGGATCTCCTACGAGCAGTACTTC. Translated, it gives CAIKGTGISYEQYF.

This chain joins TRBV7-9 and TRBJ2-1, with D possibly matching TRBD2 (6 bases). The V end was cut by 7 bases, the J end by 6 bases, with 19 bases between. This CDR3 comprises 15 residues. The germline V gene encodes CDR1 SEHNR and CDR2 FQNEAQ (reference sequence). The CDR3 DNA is TGTGCCAGCACCCAATGGGGGGATCTGGGCAATGAGCAGTTCTTC. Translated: CASTQWGDLGNEQFF.

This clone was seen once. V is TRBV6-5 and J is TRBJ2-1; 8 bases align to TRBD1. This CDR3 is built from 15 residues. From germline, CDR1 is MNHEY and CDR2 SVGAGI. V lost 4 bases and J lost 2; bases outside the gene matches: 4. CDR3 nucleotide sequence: TGTGCCAGCAGTTTACAGGGGGACCCCTACAATGAGCAGTTCTTC. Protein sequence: CASSLQGDPYNEQFF.

CDR3 residues: CASSPPGQPQHF. In DNA form, the CDR3 reads TGTGCCAGCAGCCCCCCAGGACAGCCCCAGCATTTT. V is TRBV27 and J is TRBJ1-5, with D hard to call. This CDR3 region has 12 residues. CDR1 and CDR2 (germline): MNHEY, SMNVEV (reference sequence). V dropped 6 bases and J dropped 7 bases, with 10 bases sitting between them.

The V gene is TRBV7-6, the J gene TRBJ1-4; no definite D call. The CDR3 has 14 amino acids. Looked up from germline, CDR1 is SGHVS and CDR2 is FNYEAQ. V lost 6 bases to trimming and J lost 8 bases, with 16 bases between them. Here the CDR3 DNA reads TGTGCCAGCAGTTTCGAACGGGGTGGGGAAAAACTGTTTTTT. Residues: CASSFERGGEKLFF.

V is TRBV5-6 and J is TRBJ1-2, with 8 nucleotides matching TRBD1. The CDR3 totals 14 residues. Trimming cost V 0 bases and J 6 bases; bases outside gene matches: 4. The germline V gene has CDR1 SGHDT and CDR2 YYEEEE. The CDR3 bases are TGTGCCAGCAGCTTGGGACAGGGGATCAATGGCTACACCTTC. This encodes CASSLGQGINGYTF.

As DNA, the CDR3 is TGTGCCAGCAGTAGGCAGGGTAGGGCTGAAGCTTTCTTT. Amino acids: CASSRQGRAEAFF. The chain carries TRBV25-1 and TRBJ1-1; D possibly corresponds to TRBD1 (5 bases). CDR1 MGHDK and CDR2 SYGVNS come from the germline V gene. V lost 5 bases and J lost 6, with 13 bases in between. The length of the CDR3 is 13 residues.